In this sample, the clone carrying this T cell receptor beta chain turned up a few times. The antigen remains unidentified. The length of the CDR3 is 14 residues. J lost 8 bases, V lost 3 bases, and 5 bases had no gene match. Germline CDR1 is SGDLS and CDR2 is YYNGEE. The data belong to a study of early T cells in non-severe SARS-CoV-2 infection. In the study overall: Sequencing used unsorted whole-blood bulk RNA, so chains lack pairing.

General study findings and limits: VDJdb matching favored anti-spike CD8 responses, missing private and CD4 specificities.

Attachment of unique molecular identifiers was made to individual cDNA molecules. TCRdb ran MiXCR on the 5' RACE reads and lists one entry per CDR3 protein. The repertoire holds 120,000 or so distinct CDR3 sequences, with around an eighth as singletons. The sequencing used whole blood, collected at baseline. The clonotype was recovered from an adult who was a healthcare worker with PCR-confirmed SARS-CoV-2 infection or an uninfected control (not recorded which). This chain connects TRBV9 to TRBJ1-6; 7 positions agree with TRBD1. As DNA, the CDR3 is TGTGCCAGCAGCGGCCGGGACAGATATTCACCCCTCCACTTT. As protein: CASSGRDRYSPLHF.